This TCR beta chain was profiled in a study of blood T cell repertoires in COVID-19. Study-level background: Researchers got acute and convalescent COVID-19 samples from the United States, Italy and Spain.

Germline lookup yields CDR1 SQVTM and CDR2 ANQGSEA. This CDR3 is 12 amino acids long. V lost 4 bases and J 3 bases, leaving 9 bases between the germline ends. As originally analysed: Reference gene primer amplification gave nucleated cell count estimates. Data came from immunoSEQ multiplex PCR; TCRdb stores just in-frame clones and leaves some out. Clonal size and the V and J genes are those of that table, whereas D and trimming came from the DNA. The table includes some 270,000 clones, approximately 81% detected once. The TCR comes from a woman aged 50 to 60 who had been exposed to COVID-19. The rearrangement uses TRBV29-1 and TRBJ1-2; D call uncertain. Sequencing was performed on PBMCs or T cells enriched from blood (not recorded which). The CDR3 reads CSVVEQYYGYTF. CDR3 in DNA: TGCAGCGTTGTAGAACAGTACTATGGCTACACCTTC.